Detailed here is one TCR beta chain. Its antigen is as yet unknown. The data derive from a study of immune evolution from preneoplasia to lung adenocarcinoma. Study-wide results and limits: Top clone frequencies peaked in normal lung, apparently declining through invasive adenocarcinoma. Clonality was highest in normal lung, lower in later-stage lesions apparently.

CDR1 and CDR2 (germline): SNHLY, FYNNEI. The germline V and J ends were trimmed by 5 bases and 1 base, with 7 bases remaining between them. CDR3 length: 13 residues. Profiled with immunoSEQ multiplex PCR; TCRdb holds only in-frame clones, not every one. The sample shows about 5,400 clones, approximately 86% of them seen only once. The sequence was obtained from a person between 45 and 75 years old with lung adenocarcinoma. The V call is TRBV2, the J call TRBJ2-3, with D uncertain. The sequencing sample was made of FFPE invasive lung adenocarcinoma tissue. In DNA, the CDR3 is TGTGCCAGCAGTAATCTCCGCACAGATACGCAGTATTTT. This encodes CASSNLRTDTQYF. The entire variable domain, with the rest obtained from reference TRBV2 and TRBJ2-3, is as follows: EPEVTQTPSHQVTQMGQEVILRCVPISNHLYFYWYRQILGQKVEFLVSFYNNEISEKSEIFDDQFSVERPDGSNFTLKIRSTKLEDSAMYFCASSNLRTDTQYFGPGTRLTVL.